This T cell receptor beta chain was captured by sequencing in a study of blood T cell repertoires in COVID-19. Across the study: The origin of the acute and convalescent COVID-19 samples was the United States, Italy and Spain. T cells, B-cell-depleted T cells, or PBMCs supplied cDNA or gDNA.

Germline values: CDR1 LGHNT, CDR2 FRNRAP. Trimming at V came to 8 bases and at J to 3 bases, leaving 7 bases not matched to a gene. The CDR3 spans 14 residues. Original data processing: By means of reference gene primer amplification, nucleated cell counts were estimated. Generated by immunoSEQ multiplex PCR, the TCRdb table keeps only in-frame clones and is missing some. Clonal size and the V and J genes are those of that table, whereas D and trimming came from the DNA. The table has about 34,000 clones, 80% seen once; the top ten hold approximately 15%. This chain links TRBV12-5 with TRBJ2-1; 7 positions match TRBD1. The clonotype originates from a woman aged 70-85 years with acute or convalescent COVID-19. Sequenced material: peripheral blood. The DNA of the CDR3 is TGTGCTAGTAAGCCCGGGACAGACTACAATGAGCAGTTCTTC. This encodes CASKPGTDYNEQFF.